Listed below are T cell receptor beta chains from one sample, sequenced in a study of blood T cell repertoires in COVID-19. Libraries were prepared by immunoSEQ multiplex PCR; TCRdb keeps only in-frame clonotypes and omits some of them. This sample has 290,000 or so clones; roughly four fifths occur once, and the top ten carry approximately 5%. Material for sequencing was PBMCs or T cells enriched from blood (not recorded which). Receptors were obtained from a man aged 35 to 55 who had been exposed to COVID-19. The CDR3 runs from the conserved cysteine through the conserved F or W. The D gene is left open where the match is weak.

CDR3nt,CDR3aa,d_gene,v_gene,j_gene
TGCAGCGTAAGCGGGGAAGCCATGGATACGCAGTATTTT,CSVSGEAMDTQYF,TRBD2,TRBV29-1,TRBJ2-3
TGTGCCAGCGGCCGCACTTCGGGGAGTGGCTACACCTTC,CASGRTSGSGYTF,NA,TRBV5-5,TRBJ1-2
TGCGCCAGCAGTGGCGGGGGGGACTACGAGCAGTACTTC,CASSGGGDYEQYF,TRBD2,TRBV10-1,TRBJ2-7
TGCAGCGTTCGGGAGCTTGAGACCCAGTACTTC,CSVRELETQYF,NA,TRBV29-1,TRBJ2-5
TGCGCCAGCAGCTTCGGTCCAGAAGGGGGTCGGGAAAAACTGTTTTTT,CASSFGPEGGREKLFF,NA,TRBV5-1,TRBJ1-4
TGTGCTAGTGGTTTGCCCCAGACTAGTCGGAGTATCAATGAGCAGTTCTTC,CASGLPQTSRSINEQFF,NA,TRBV12-5,TRBJ2-1
TGCAGCGGGACAGGTTTTGGAAAACTGTTTTTT,CSGTGFGKLFF,TRBD1,TRBV20-1,TRBJ1-4
TGCAGCGTTGAAATCCGTCACAGGGGCGATGACTATGGCTACACCTTC,CSVEIRHRGDDYGYTF,TRBD1,TRBV29-1,TRBJ1-2
TGTGCCATCAAAGGGAGTTCTGGAAACACCATATATTTT,CAIKGSSGNTIYF,NA,TRBV10-3,TRBJ1-3
TGCAGCGTACACAGGGGCAGGAACACCGGGGAGCTGTTTTTT,CSVHRGRNTGELFF,TRBD1,TRBV29-1,TRBJ2-2